A single T cell receptor beta chain is shown here with its context. Its specificity is unknown. Assay used: immunoSEQ multiplex PCR; TCRdb lists only in-frame clones, some missing. The data hold 8,500 to 13,000 clones, with 79% observed a single time. The data stem from a study of cytotoxic CD8 clonotypes in ibrutinib-treated CLL. Background on the study: A mean of around 260,000 productive templates and just under 95,000 productive rearrangements was obtained per sample.

General study findings and limits: Public clonotypes showed up rarely, and on treatment they shrank or held steady.

The TCR was taken from a human donor with chronic lymphocytic leukemia. The sample here was PBMCs, taken at disease progression, from a patient treated with ibrutinib.

CDR3 region: CASSSSGSWVEQFF. DNA for the CDR3: TGTGCCAGCAGTTCTAGCGGGAGTTGGGTTGAGCAGTTCTTC. V usage is TRBV28 and J usage is TRBJ2-1, with TRBD2 identical over 10 bases. Germline V gene sequence: CDR1 MDHEN, CDR2 SYDVKM. The CDR3 totals 14 residues. V was clipped by 4 bases and J by 9 bases; unmatched bases: 6.